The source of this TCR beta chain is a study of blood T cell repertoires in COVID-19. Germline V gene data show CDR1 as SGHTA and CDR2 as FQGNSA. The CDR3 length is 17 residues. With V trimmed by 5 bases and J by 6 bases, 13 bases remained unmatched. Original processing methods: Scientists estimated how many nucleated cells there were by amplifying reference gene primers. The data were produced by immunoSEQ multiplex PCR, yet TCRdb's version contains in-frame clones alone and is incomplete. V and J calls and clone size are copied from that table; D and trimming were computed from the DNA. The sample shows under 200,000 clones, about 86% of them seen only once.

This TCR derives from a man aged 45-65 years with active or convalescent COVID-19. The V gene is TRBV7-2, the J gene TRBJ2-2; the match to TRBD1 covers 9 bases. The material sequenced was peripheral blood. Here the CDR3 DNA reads TGTGCCAGCAGCGCACGTCCGGGACAGGGAATAGCCGGGGAGCTGTTTTTT. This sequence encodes CASSARPGQGIAGELFF.